The 31 T cell receptor beta chains given below trace back to one sample, sequenced in a study of identifying expanded T cells in peripheral blood. Generated by immunoSEQ multiplex PCR, the TCRdb table keeps only in-frame clones and is missing some. The sample holds roughly 78,000 clones, 90% seen once. The source material was blood. The receptor source for this set is a person between 18 and 75 years old in good health.

The rearrangement links TRBV7-2 to TRBJ2-7, with D unresolved. Trimming shortened V by 0 bases and J by 0 bases, and 6 bases separated the two germline ends. CDR1 and CDR2 (germline): SGHTA, FQGNSA. The CDR3 runs 14 residues. The CDR3 region is CASSLASGSYEQYF. CDR3 nucleotide sequence: TGTGCCAGCAGCTTAGCATCGGGCTCCTACGAGCAGTACTTC.

The rearrangement joins TRBV2 to TRBJ2-1, with a weak D call TRBD1 (6 bases). Trimming took 7 bases from V and 5 from J, leaving 15 bases between them. The CDR3 contains 14 residues. From germline, CDR1 is SNHLY and CDR2 FYNNEI. The CDR3 reads CASKARDNHNEQFF. The CDR3 DNA reads as TGTGCCAGCAAGGCCCGGGACAACCACAATGAGCAGTTCTTC.

The J gene is TRBJ1-3, the V gene TRBV30; D is possibly TRBD1 (6 bases). Germline loops: CDR1 GTSNPN, CDR2 SVGIG (reference sequence). The V end was cut by 5 bases, the J end by 1 base, with 9 bases between. This CDR3 region has 13 residues. The chain's CDR3 is CAWDRGSGNTIYF. The CDR3 coding sequence is TGTGCCTGGGATAGGGGGTCTGGAAACACCATATATTTT.

This chain links TRBV9 with TRBJ2-1; the match to TRBD1 covers 9 bases. The trim removed 0 bases at V and 4 bases at J, leaving 2 bases unmatched. Looked up from germline, CDR1 is SGDLS and CDR2 is YYNGEE. The CDR3 is 15 amino acids. CDR3 sequence: CASSVVGTGYNEQFF. The CDR3 DNA is TGTGCCAGCAGCGTAGTTGGGACAGGGTACAATGAGCAGTTCTTC.

V is TRBV5-1 and J is TRBJ2-3; 8 bases line up with TRBD1. The CDR3 runs 16 residues. Germline lookup yields CDR1 SGHRS and CDR2 YFSETQ. V lost 8 bases and J lost 0; bases outside the gene matches: 11. The CDR3 sequence: CASHGWGDRSTDTQYF. The CDR3 nucleotides read TGCGCCAGTCATGGGTGGGGGGACAGGAGCACAGATACGCAGTATTTT. The variable domain in full, completed from reference TRBV5-1 and TRBJ2-3, reads KAGVTQTPRYLIKTRGQQVTLSCSPISGHRSVSWYQQTPGQGLQFLFEYFSETQRNKGNFPGRFSGRQFSNSRSEMNVSTLELGDSALYLCASHGWGDRSTDTQYFGPGTRLTVL.

The CDR3 sequence: CASSFNGNVYNEQFF. CDR3 nucleotides: TGCGCCAGCAGCTTCAACGGGAATGTCTACAATGAGCAGTTCTTC. The V gene is TRBV5-1, the J gene TRBJ2-1, with D possibly being TRBD2 (5 bases). V was cut by 2 bases and J by 3 bases, with 12 bases left in between. Germline V gene data show CDR1 as SGHRS and CDR2 as YFSETQ. The CDR3 totals 15 residues.

The rearrangement joins TRBV5-6 to TRBJ1-1; D is unclear. V was shortened by 2 bases and J by 1 base, with 6 bases between the two germline ends. CDR1 and CDR2 from the germline V gene are SGHDT and YYEEEE. The CDR3 is 13 residues long. The CDR3 region is CASSFSGNTEAFF. As DNA, the CDR3 is TGTGCCAGCAGCTTTTCAGGGAACACTGAAGCTTTCTTT.

The genes are TRBV5-4 and TRBJ2-3; 9 bases agree with TRBD2. J was trimmed by 4 bases and V by 0 bases; bases with no gene match: 6. The CDR3 is 16 residues long. Germline V gene data show CDR1 as SGHNT and CDR2 as YYREEE (reference sequence). This chain's CDR3 is CASSLGASGVADTQYF. CDR3 bases: TGTGCCAGCAGCTTGGGGGCTAGCGGGGTCGCAGATACGCAGTATTTT. The full variable domain, in which reference TRBV5-4 and TRBJ2-3 provide the parts outside the CDR3, is ETGVTQSPTHLIKTRGQQVTLRCSSQSGHNTVSWYQQALGQGPQFIFQYYREEENGRGNFPPRFSGLQFPNYSSELNVNALELDDSALYLCASSLGASGVADTQYFGPGTRLTVL.

This clone has just one count. The chain has TRBV9 and TRBJ1-3; D remains unclear. In germline, CDR1 is SGDLS, CDR2 YYNGEE. The CDR3 sequence is 13 residues long. Trimming took off 5 bases at V and 7 bases at J, with 13 bases between the two ends. The CDR3 sequence: CASRAKSRNTIYF. CDR3 bases: TGTGCCAGCAGAGCAAAATCTAGGAACACCATATATTTT. The whole variable domain, remainder taken from reference TRBV9 and TRBJ1-3, is DSGVTQTPKHLITATGQRVTLRCSPRSGDLSVYWYQQSLDQGLQFLIQYYNGEERAKGNILERFSAQQFPDLHSELNLSSLELGDSALYFCASRAKSRNTIYFGEGSWLTVV.

The chain is built from TRBV7-2 and TRBJ2-6; 12 positions match TRBD1. The CDR3 has 18 residues. With 5 bases clipped from V and 3 bases from J, the junction kept 8 bases outside the gene matches. Per the germline V gene, CDR1 is SGHTA and CDR2 is FQGNSA. Here the CDR3 reads CASSRTGTGGFGANVLTF. The CDR3 nucleotides are TGTGCCAGCAGCCGTACCGGGACAGGGGGCTTTGGGGCCAACGTCCTGACTTTC. Supplemented by reference TRBV7-2 and TRBJ2-6, the full variable domain reads GAGVSQSPSNKVTEKGKDVELRCDPISGHTALYWYRQSLGQGLEFLIYFQGNSAPDKSGLPSDRFSAERTGGSVSTLTIQRTQQEDSAVYLCASSRTGTGGFGANVLTFGAGSRLTVL.

This chain uses TRBV28 with TRBJ2-3; tentative D call: TRBD2 (6 bases). The germline V gene has CDR1 MDHEN and CDR2 SYDVKM. Trimming shortened V by 4 bases and J by 3 bases, and 8 bases separated the two germline ends. CDR3 length equals 13 residues. CDR3 DNA sequence: TGTGCCAGCAGTTACGGGGGAACAGATACGCAGTATTTT. Translated: CASSYGGTDTQYF.

The rearrangement uses TRBV18 and TRBJ2-6; no firm D call. V was cut by 1 base and J by 0 bases, with 4 bases left in between. CDR3 size: 15 residues. Per the germline V gene, CDR1 is KGHSH and CDR2 is LQKENI. The CDR3 DNA reads as TGTGCCAGCTCACCACAGATCTCTGGGGCCAACGTCCTGACTTTC. Its translation: CASSPQISGANVLTF.

The V and J genes are TRBV19 and TRBJ2-1, with 10 nucleotides matching TRBD2. V trimming: 10 bases; J trimming: 5 bases; junction bases outside the gene matches: 11. In germline, CDR1 is LNHDA, CDR2 SQIVND (reference sequence). This CDR3 spans 15 amino acids. The CDR3 reads CATSIAGGRDNEQFF. DNA of the CDR3: TGTGCCACCTCAATAGCGGGGGGCCGTGACAATGAGCAGTTCTTC.

The chain couples TRBV11-2 to TRBJ1-6; D is ambiguous. CDR1 is SGHAT, CDR2 FQNNGV, per germline. V lost 8 bases and J lost 5, with 13 bases in between. This CDR3 has 14 amino acids. The CDR3 DNA sequence: TGTGCCAGCGCTAGAAGGGTGAATAATTCACCCCTCCACTTT. This sequence encodes CASARRVNNSPLHF.

The J gene is TRBJ1-6, the V gene TRBV7-2, with D possibly matching TRBD1 (5 bases). The CDR3 runs to 16 residues. Looked up from germline, CDR1 is SGHTA and CDR2 is FQGNSA. The V end was cut by 1 base, the J end by 7 bases, with 14 bases between. In DNA form, the CDR3 reads TGTGCCAGCAGCTTAGGGGGCCTAGGGTTCAATTCACCCCTCCACTTT. Translated: CASSLGGLGFNSPLHF.

The genes are TRBV5-6 and TRBJ1-2, with unresolved D. The V end lost 2 bases, the J end lost 8 bases, and 13 bases lay between the germline ends. The germline V gene encodes CDR1 SGHDT and CDR2 YYEEEE. This CDR3 comprises 13 residues. Here the CDR3 reads CASSFPLTQGYTF. CDR3 DNA sequence: TGTGCCAGCAGCTTCCCACTGACGCAGGGCTACACCTTC.

The count of this clone is one. The chain uses TRBV7-8 and TRBJ2-3; tentatively, D is TRBD2 (6 bases). The V gene lost 1 base and the J gene lost 0 bases, with 11 bases spanning the gap. CDR1 is SGHVS, CDR2 FQNEAQ, per germline. There are 16 residues in the CDR3. In DNA form, the CDR3 reads TGTGCCAGCAGCTTAGTGGGGGGTCTAAGCACAGATACGCAGTATTTT. This gives the protein CASSLVGGLSTDTQYF.

The genes are TRBV6-6 and TRBJ1-2; D might be TRBD1 (5 bases). The CDR3 sequence is 13 residues long. Germline assignment: CDR1 MNHNY and CDR2 SVGAGI (reference sequence). Trimming left V 7 bases short and J 3 bases short, with 12 bases between. CDR3 protein: CASTPGADYGYTF. CDR3 coding DNA: TGTGCCAGCACTCCCGGGGCGGACTATGGCTACACCTTC.

CDR3 sequence (DNA): TGTGCCAGCAGCTTAGCACAGGGCTATGGCTACACCTTC. Its protein is CASSLAQGYGYTF. The chain joins TRBV7-2 to TRBJ1-2; a possible D gene is TRBD1 (6 bases). Trimming took off 0 bases at V and 4 bases at J, with 6 bases between the two ends. CDR3 length: 13 amino acids. Germline CDR1 reads SGHTA; CDR2 reads FQGNSA.

The rearrangement uses TRBV7-3 and TRBJ2-3; 12 nucleotides match TRBD2. The V gene end was trimmed by 5 bases and the J gene end by 6 bases; junction bases not matched to a gene: 3. This CDR3 comprises 14 residues. Looked up from germline, CDR1 is SGHTA and CDR2 is FQGTGA. This CDR3 reads CASSPGLAGDTQYF. The CDR3 DNA reads as TGTGCCAGCAGCCCGGGACTAGCGGGCGATACGCAGTATTTT. The full variable domain, completed using reference TRBV7-3 and TRBJ2-3, is GAGVSQTPSNKVTEKGKYVELRCDPISGHTALYWYRQSLGQGPEFLIYFQGTGAADDSGLPNDRFFAVRPEGSVSTLKIQRTERGDSAVYLCASSPGLAGDTQYFGPGTRLTVL.

In nucleotides, the CDR3 is TGTGCCAGCAGCTTGTTTCACTCCTCCTACGAGCAGTACTTC. Its translation is CASSLFHSSYEQYF. The chain links TRBV5-6 to TRBJ2-7; D ambiguous. The germline V and J ends were trimmed by 1 base and 0 bases, with 8 bases remaining between them. The CDR3 runs 14 residues. CDR1 and CDR2 (germline): SGHDT, YYEEEE. Looking up the rest from reference TRBV5-6 and TRBJ2-7 gives the full variable domain: DAGVTQSPTHLIKTRGQQVTLRCSPKSGHDTVSWYQQALGQGPQFIFQYYEEEERQRGNFPDRFSGHQFPNYSSELNVNALLLGDSALYLCASSLFHSSYEQYFGPGTRLTVT.

J is TRBJ2-5 and V is TRBV28; D might be TRBD2 (6 bases). The germline gives CDR1 MDHEN, CDR2 SYDVKM. V shed 2 bases and J shed 3 bases, with 13 bases lying between them. The CDR3 contains 15 residues. This CDR3 reads CASSLGYGGEETQYF. The CDR3 nucleotides read TGTGCCAGCAGTTTAGGGTACGGCGGGGAAGAGACCCAGTACTTC.

V usage is TRBV15 and J usage is TRBJ1-6; 9 bases fit TRBD1. The CDR3 runs 19 residues. Germline V gene lookup returns CDR1 LNHNV and CDR2 YYDKDF (reference sequence). V shed 0 bases and J 6 bases; nucleotides not matched to a gene: 12. CDR3 DNA: TGTGCCACCAGCAGAGAGTTCATCCGGGACAGGGCGTTTAATTCACCCCTCCACTTT. This codes for CATSREFIRDRAFNSPLHF.

The CDR3 coding sequence is TGTGCCAGTACCTATTCGGAGGGGAGCGGCTACACCTTC. As protein: CASTYSEGSGYTF. The chain combines TRBV19 with TRBJ1-2, with D tentatively TRBD1 (5 bases). This CDR3 contains 13 residues. V lost 7 bases and J lost 8, with 17 bases in between. Germline V gives CDR1 LNHDA, CDR2 SQIVND (reference sequence).

The chain recombines TRBV6-5 with TRBJ1-2; TRBD1 aligns across 9 bases. After removal of 6 bases from V and 4 bases from J, the junction contained 3 bases not matched to a gene. This CDR3 has 13 amino acids. Germline V gene sequence: CDR1 MNHEY, CDR2 SVGAGI. Here the CDR3 reads CASSPDRGYGYTF. The CDR3 DNA follows: TGTGCCAGCAGCCCGGACAGGGGCTATGGCTACACCTTC.

The chain is built from TRBV5-8 and TRBJ2-1; D remains ambiguous. Trimming pared 5 bases from V and 6 bases from J, leaving 12 bases between. Germline V gene data show CDR1 as SGHTS and CDR2 as YDEGEE. The CDR3 contains 13 residues. The CDR3 protein is CASSWNKVNEQFF. The CDR3 DNA follows: TGTGCCAGCAGTTGGAACAAGGTCAATGAGCAGTTCTTC.

The chain uses TRBV2 and TRBJ1-5; 7 bases fit TRBD1. The ends lost 5 bases at V and 4 bases at J; junction bases unmatched: 14. The CDR3 loop spans 17 amino acids. Germline-derived CDR1 and CDR2 are SNHLY and FYNNEI. This CDR3 is CASSRTLQGTRNQPQHF. CDR3 DNA sequence: TGTGCCAGCAGTCGCACCCTACAGGGGACGCGGAATCAGCCCCAGCATTTT.

V is TRBV28 and J is TRBJ2-7; 7 nucleotides match TRBD1. Trimming at V came to 4 bases and at J to 2 bases, leaving 11 bases not matched to a gene. The CDR3 totals 16 residues. The germline gives CDR1 MDHEN, CDR2 SYDVKM. The CDR3 spells CASSYIPTGTAYEQYF. The CDR3 coding sequence is TGTGCCAGCAGTTATATCCCCACCGGGACAGCCTACGAGCAGTACTTC.

CDR3 sequence (DNA): TGTGCCAGCAGCCTCTTATCGAATTCACCCCTCCACTTT. Its protein is CASSLLSNSPLHF. This chain joins TRBV11-2 and TRBJ1-6, with no clear D. V was cut by 5 bases and J by 7 bases, with 9 bases left in between. Germline V CDR1 and CDR2: SGHAT, FQNNGV. The CDR3 spans 13 residues. The complete variable domain, with remaining parts taken from reference TRBV11-2 and TRBJ1-6, reads EAGVAQSPRYKIIEKRQSVAFWCNPISGHATLYWYQQILGQGPKLLIQFQNNGVVDDSQLPKDRFSAERLKGVDSTLKIQPAKLEDSAVYLCASSLLSNSPLHFGNGTRLTVT.

The J gene is TRBJ2-1, the V gene TRBV10-2; 8 bases line up with TRBD2. V lost 2 bases, J lost 11 bases, and 5 bases stayed unmatched. CDR3 length: 13 amino acids. Looked up from germline, CDR1 is WSHSY and CDR2 is SAAADI. The CDR3 protein is CASSEGRGGQQFF. Here the CDR3 DNA reads TGCGCCAGCAGTGAGGGCCGGGGGGGCCAGCAGTTCTTC.

DNA of the CDR3: TGTGCCAGCAGCAAAAGAGCGGCGGGCTCCTACGAGCAGTACTTC. Its protein is CASSKRAAGSYEQYF. The chain carries TRBV13 and TRBJ2-7; perhaps TRBD2 as D (5 bases). The CDR3 covers 15 residues. Trimming took 5 bases from V and 0 from J, leaving 14 bases between them. The V gene's germline CDR1 is PRHDT and CDR2 FYEKMQ (reference sequence).